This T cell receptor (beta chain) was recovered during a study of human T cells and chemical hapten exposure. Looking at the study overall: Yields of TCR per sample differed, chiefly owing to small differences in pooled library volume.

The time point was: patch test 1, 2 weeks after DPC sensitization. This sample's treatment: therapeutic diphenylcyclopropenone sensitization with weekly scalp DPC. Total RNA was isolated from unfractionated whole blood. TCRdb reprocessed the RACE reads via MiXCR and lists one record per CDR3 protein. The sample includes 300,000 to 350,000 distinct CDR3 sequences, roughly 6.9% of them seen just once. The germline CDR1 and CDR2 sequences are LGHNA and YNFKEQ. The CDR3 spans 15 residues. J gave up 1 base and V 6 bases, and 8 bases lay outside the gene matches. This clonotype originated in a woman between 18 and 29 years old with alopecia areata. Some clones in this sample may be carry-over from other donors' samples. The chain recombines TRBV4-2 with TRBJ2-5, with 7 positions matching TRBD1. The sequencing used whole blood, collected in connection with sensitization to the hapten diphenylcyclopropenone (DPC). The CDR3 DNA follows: TGTGCCAGCAGTCAGCTTGGGACAGCCCAAGAGACCCAGTACTTC. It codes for CASSQLGTAQETQYF.